What follows is one T cell receptor (beta chain) and its context. A single count supports this clone. The clone's antigen remains unknown. No much larger clone exists at a distance of one base, and base qualities are not known. This record belongs to a study of T cell responses to AZD1222 COVID-19 vaccine (dated by TCRdb to 2020 to 2023). For the wider study: AZD1222 recipients whose second dose came at about 4 weeks and those whose second dose came at about 12 weeks were combined into one group, since spike-specific TCR depth and breadth did not differ between the two schedules. A total of 233 trial participants underwent TCR sequencing, of whom some 210 received two doses of AZD1222 and about 25 received two doses of the MenACWY control vaccine. Trial participants were enrolled by age into 18-55, 56-69 and 70-plus year subgroups, with roughly 160, 29 and 62 TCR-sequenced participants respectively.

Via the germline V gene (reference sequence), CDR1 is SEHNR and CDR2 FQNEAQ. The V end loses 5 bases and the J end loses 5 bases, and a stretch of 7 bases separates them. The CDR3 holds 12 amino acids from the cysteine to the phenylalanine. The DNA shown is the 36-base CDR3, in frame from base 1. The CDR3 regions of human TCRbeta chains were analyzed by immunosequencing. As for how the authors treated the data: TCRs in the repertoires were compared against a reference library of SARS-CoV-2-specific TCRs that had been generated with the MIRA antigen-specificity platform. Breadth was defined as the fraction of unique TCRs that were SARS-CoV-2-associated. Depth was defined as the fraction of total T cells that were SARS-CoV-2-associated. Each spike-specific TCR was assigned to its reactive spike region and to a CD4 or CD8 class using the MIRA data. Log10-transformed breadth and depth values were compared by one-way ANOVA with Sidak's multiple comparisons tests. This immuneACCESS table, as held by TCRdb, lists in-frame sequences with V and J called but not all clones. Of the missing ones, under half trace to an unresolved V gene in checked studies; the others have no known cause. D and trimming were read from the DNA, whereas the V and J calls and clone size are those reported in that table. This sample comprises fewer than 110,000 clones, 90% of them detected only once. The ten largest make up 4% to 5.5% of the sample.

The sample's time point, from its label and the paper: baseline before first vaccination. Samples from vaccinated people were obtained from the UK trials COV001 and COV002, which included a single-blind randomized controlled phase 2/3 trial of AZD1222 (ChAdOx1 nCoV-19) in healthy adults. For TCRbeta chain sequencing, PBMC samples from trial participants were taken at day 0 and at day 28 after the second dose. Results and caveats for the whole study, not just this receptor: Conclusions about previously exposed vaccinees are limited, since just five to seven AZD1222 recipients were seropositive for SARS-CoV-2 at baseline. No day 14 peak-response samples were available, so repertoires were characterized only after the peak T cell response. Reportedly, close to half of the unique spike-specific TCRs recognized epitopes lying outside the regions that are mutated in the B.1.351 and B.1.1.7 variants. The vaccine-associated CD4 TCRs covered the entire spike protein, and the dominant responses fell in regions 160-218 and 743-854. In the small 56-69-year group, the increase in depth fell short of significance, most likely because of low power. Participants were mostly white British, with more females than males. The authors suggested clonal diversity may have been underestimated. After two AZD1222 doses, spike-specific TCR breadth and depth were significantly higher than at day 0 and than in MenACWY recipients.

The chain uses TRBV7-9 and TRBJ2-1; the D segment cannot be called with confidence. The source material was peripheral blood, sampled on day 0 of AZD1222 vaccination. The sequence derives from an adult in good health. This receptor carries the CDR3 CASSPWDNEQFF. In nucleotide form, the sequence is TGTGCCAGCAGCCCTTGGGACAATGAGCAGTTCTTC.